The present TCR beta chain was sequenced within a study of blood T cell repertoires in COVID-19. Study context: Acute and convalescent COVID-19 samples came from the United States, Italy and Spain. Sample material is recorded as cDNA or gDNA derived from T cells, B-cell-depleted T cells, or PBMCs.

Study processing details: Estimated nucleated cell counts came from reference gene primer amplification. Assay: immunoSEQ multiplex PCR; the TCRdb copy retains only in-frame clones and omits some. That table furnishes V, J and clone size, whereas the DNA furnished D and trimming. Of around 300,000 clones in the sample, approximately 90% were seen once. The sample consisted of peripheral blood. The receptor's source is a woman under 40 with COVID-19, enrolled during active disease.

The DNA of the CDR3 is TGTGCCAGCAGTTCCCTCGCGGCTGAAGCTTTCTTT. It is translated as CASSSLAAEAFF. This sequence joins TRBV6-6 and TRBJ1-1; no definite D call. The CDR3 totals 12 residues. V was shortened by 4 bases and J by 6 bases, with 9 bases between the two germline ends. The germline gives CDR1 MNHNY, CDR2 SVGAGI (reference sequence).